The 25 T cell receptor beta chains below come from one sample, sequenced in a study of OX40 agonist ivuxolimab in advanced cancers. Measured with immunoSEQ multiplex PCR; TCRdb has only the in-frame clones, and not every one. This sample has roughly 75,000 clones, with about 93% found just once. The material was CD4+ or CD8+ T cells sorted from blood, obtained in a trial of the OX40 agonist ivuxolimab. The source of these receptors is an adult with an advanced solid tumor such as melanoma, head and neck, liver or kidney cancer.

The V and J genes are TRBV30 and TRBJ2-2, with D possibly TRBD1 on 6 matching bases. The CDR3 loop spans 15 amino acids. With 5 bases removed from V and 0 bases from J, the gap between germline ends came to 13 bases. From germline, CDR1 is GTSNPN and CDR2 SVGIG (reference sequence). CDR3 DNA: TGTGCCTGGGCCGTTGGGACAACGAACACCGGGGAGCTGTTTTTT. Protein product: CAWAVGTTNTGELFF. Supplemented by reference TRBV30 and TRBJ2-2, the full variable domain reads SQTIHQWPATLVQPVGSPLSLECTVEGTSNPNLYWYRQAAGRGLQLLFYSVGIGQISSEVPQNLSASRPQDRQFILSSKKLLLSDSGFYLCAWAVGTTNTGELFFGEGSRLTVL.

This chain links TRBV19 with TRBJ1-2, with D maybe TRBD1 (6 bases). V was shortened by 7 bases and J by 4 bases, with 16 bases between the two germline ends. CDR1 and CDR2 from the germline V gene are LNHDA and SQIVND (reference sequence). The CDR3 covers 14 residues. The CDR3 nucleotides read TGTGCCAGTACGTCGCTCCCCAGGGGCTATGGCTACACCTTC. Translated: CASTSLPRGYGYTF.

The chain is built from TRBV9 and TRBJ1-1; D is possibly TRBD1 (6 bases). CDR3 length equals 15 residues. Looked up from germline, CDR1 is SGDLS and CDR2 is YYNGEE. V lost 2 bases to trimming and J lost 1 base, with 12 bases between them. In nucleotides, the CDR3 is TGTGCCAGCAGCGTCAGGGACATGAGGAACACTGAAGCTTTCTTT. This sequence encodes CASSVRDMRNTEAFF. Looking up the rest from reference TRBV9 and TRBJ1-1 gives the full variable domain: DSGVTQTPKHLITATGQRVTLRCSPRSGDLSVYWYQQSLDQGLQFLIQYYNGEERAKGNILERFSAQQFPDLHSELNLSSLELGDSALYFCASSVRDMRNTEAFFGQGTRLTVV.

The CDR3 DNA is TGTGCCAGCAGCTCCACTACAGGGAATTCACCCCTCCACTTT. It yields the protein CASSSTTGNSPLHF. V is TRBV5-4 and J is TRBJ1-6, with D perhaps TRBD1 (6 bases). The germline gives CDR1 SGHNT, CDR2 YYREEE (reference sequence). Trimming removed 3 bases at V and 7 bases at J, with 11 bases between. CDR3 length equals 14 residues.

The V call is TRBV19, the J call TRBJ2-3, with D tentatively TRBD2 (6 bases). CDR1 and CDR2 from the germline V gene are LNHDA and SQIVND (reference sequence). CDR3 length equals 15 residues. V lost 1 base, J lost 2 bases, and 10 bases lay in between. DNA of the CDR3: TGTGCCAGTAGTATAGGGGGAGGAACCACAGATACGCAGTATTTT. It encodes CASSIGGGTTDTQYF. The complete variable domain, with remaining parts taken from reference TRBV19 and TRBJ2-3, reads DGGITQSPKYLFRKEGQNVTLSCEQNLNHDAMYWYRQDPGQGLRLIYYSQIVNDFQKGDIAEGYSVSREKKESFPLTVTSAQKNPTAFYLCASSIGGGTTDTQYFGPGTRLTVL.

V and J are TRBV7-3 and TRBJ2-7, with 7 bases lining up with TRBD2. CDR1 and CDR2 from the germline V gene are SGHTA and FQGTGA. J was trimmed by 5 bases and V by 5 bases; bases with no gene match: 12. The CDR3 is 15 residues long. CDR3 in amino acids: CASSLDGGSLNEQYF. The CDR3 DNA reads TGTGCCAGCAGCCTCGATGGCGGGAGCCTGAACGAGCAGTACTTC. Variable domain in full (rest from reference TRBV7-3 and TRBJ2-7): GAGVSQTPSNKVTEKGKYVELRCDPISGHTALYWYRQSLGQGPEFLIYFQGTGAADDSGLPNDRFFAVRPEGSVSTLKIQRTERGDSAVYLCASSLDGGSLNEQYFGPGTRLTVT.

The V call is TRBV29-1, the J call TRBJ1-2, with 7 bases matching TRBD1. The CDR3 totals 14 residues. V trimming: 0 bases; J trimming: 4 bases; junction bases outside the gene matches: 5. Germline V gives CDR1 SQVTM, CDR2 ANQGSEA. CDR3 in DNA: TGCAGCGTTGAAGACGGACAGGCGGGCTATGGCTACACCTTC. Protein sequence: CSVEDGQAGYGYTF.

The V call is TRBV19, the J call TRBJ1-2, with D perhaps matching TRBD1 (5 bases). This CDR3 is 14 amino acids long. Germline CDR1 and CDR2: LNHDA and SQIVND (reference sequence). Trimming took off 5 bases at V and 8 bases at J, with 18 bases between the two ends. The CDR3 region has the DNA TGTGCCAGTAGTCCCTCGGGACGCTCAGCGGGCTACACCTTC. It codes for CASSPSGRSAGYTF.

V gene TRBV5-8 combines with J gene TRBJ2-7; a possible D gene is TRBD1 (6 bases). The CDR3 is 13 amino acids. The V gene lost 7 bases and the J gene lost 6 bases, with 17 bases spanning the gap. The germline V gene has CDR1 SGHTS and CDR2 YDEGEE. DNA for the CDR3: TGTGCCAGCTACACAATACAGGGATCCGAGCAGTACTTC. This sequence encodes CASYTIQGSEQYF.

The J gene is TRBJ2-5, the V gene TRBV7-8, with no clear D. Trimming removed 1 base from V and 4 bases from J, with 10 bases in between. The CDR3 sequence is 14 residues long. Germline CDR1 and CDR2: SGHVS and FQNEAQ. CDR3 nucleotides: TGTGCCAGCAGCTTAGGAAACTACGGAGAGACCCAGTACTTC. Amino acids: CASSLGNYGETQYF.

This clone was picked up one time. The chain uses TRBV4-1 and TRBJ2-5; 8 nucleotides line up with TRBD1. J lost 3 bases, V lost 2 bases, and 8 bases had no gene match. This CDR3 has 16 residues. The germline CDR1 and CDR2 sequences are MGHRA and YSYEKL. CDR3 coding DNA: TGCGCCAGCAGCCAATCCCGGGACAGGTGGGAAGAGACCCAGTACTTC. Its translation: CASSQSRDRWEETQYF.

The chain combines TRBV11-2 with TRBJ2-1; tentatively, D is TRBD2 (5 bases). This CDR3 has 17 residues. The V end lost 2 bases, the J end lost 4 bases, and 18 bases lay between the germline ends. Germline V gives CDR1 SGHAT, CDR2 FQNNGV. CDR3 nucleotides: TGTGCCAGCAGCTTACTCACGTTGAGCGGTAAATACAATGAGCAGTTCTTC. This encodes CASSLLTLSGKYNEQFF.

The CDR3 nucleotides read TGTGCCAGCAGTTTATCGAGTACGGGAACCTACGAGCAGTACTTC. Translated: CASSLSSTGTYEQYF. The J gene is TRBJ2-7, the V gene TRBV27; tentative D call: TRBD2 (5 bases). Germline-derived CDR1 and CDR2 are MNHEY and SMNVEV (reference sequence). Between the trimmed V and J ends, which lost 0 bases and 2 bases, there was a span of 11 bases. This CDR3 is 15 amino acids long.

V gene TRBV25-1 combines with J gene TRBJ1-6; D may be TRBD1 (5 bases). The CDR3 has 14 amino acids. The germline V and J ends were trimmed by 5 bases and 8 bases, with 13 bases remaining between them. Looked up from germline, CDR1 is MGHDK and CDR2 is SYGVNS. The CDR3 sequence is CASSLGTVHSPLHF. CDR3 DNA sequence: TGTGCCAGCAGTCTGGGGACGGTCCATTCACCCCTCCACTTT. Full variable domain (missing parts from reference TRBV25-1 and TRBJ1-6): EADIYQTPRYLVIGTGKKITLECSQTMGHDKMYWYQQDPGMELHLIHYSYGVNSTEKGDLSSESTVSRIRTEHFPLTLESARPSHTSQYLCASSLGTVHSPLHFGNGTRLTVT.

This clone is categorized as medium-sized. The chain is built from TRBV5-6 and TRBJ2-1; 7 bases map to TRBD1. The CDR3 is made up of 14 amino acids. The germline gives CDR1 SGHDT, CDR2 YYEEEE. The trim removed 4 bases at V and 9 bases at J, leaving 10 bases unmatched. As DNA, the CDR3 is TGTGCCAGCAGCCCGGGGACAGCAGAGTTTGAGCAGTTCTTC. Translated: CASSPGTAEFEQFF.

This chain joins TRBV10-3 and TRBJ2-7; tentative D call: TRBD1 (6 bases). CDR1 is ENHRY and CDR2 is SYGVKD in the germline V gene. CDR3 length: 14 amino acids. V lost 2 bases and J 5 bases, leaving 13 bases between the germline ends. CDR3 sequence (DNA): TGTGCCATCAGTGAGACCGAGACAGGAGACGAGCAGTACTTC. It codes for CAISETETGDEQYF.

This clone was seen a single time. V usage is TRBV29-1 and J usage is TRBJ1-6; tentatively, D is TRBD1 (6 bases). Germline V gene lookup returns CDR1 SQVTM and CDR2 ANQGSEA. The CDR3 runs 15 residues. Between the trimmed V and J ends, which lost 3 bases and 10 bases, there was a span of 19 bases. CDR3 nucleotide sequence: TGCAGCGTTGAGGTTTCAGGGGAAAAGGGATCACCCCTCCACTTT. Amino acids: CSVEVSGEKGSPLHF.

The table lists this clone with a few counts. CDR3 residues: CASSFSGGKGSYNSPLHF. The CDR3 DNA reads as TGTGCCAGCAGTTTCTCAGGGGGGAAAGGCTCCTATAATTCACCCCTCCACTTT. The gene calls are TRBV27 and TRBJ1-6; 7 bases map to TRBD1. V gave up 3 bases and J gave up 0 bases; unmatched junction bases: 8. Germline CDR1 is MNHEY and CDR2 is SMNVEV (reference sequence). The length of the CDR3 is 18 residues.

The chain has TRBV7-6 and TRBJ2-2; tentatively, D is TRBD1 or TRBD2 (5 bases each). CDR1 is SGHVS, CDR2 FNYEAQ, per germline. V lost 6 bases, J lost 0 bases, and 17 bases lay in between. The CDR3 totals 17 residues. Here the CDR3 reads CASSWKVGEANTGELFF. In DNA form, the CDR3 reads TGTGCCAGCAGTTGGAAGGTGGGGGAAGCGAACACCGGGGAGCTGTTTTTT. The complete variable domain, with remaining parts taken from reference TRBV7-6 and TRBJ2-2, reads GAGVSQSPRYKVTKRGQDVALRCDPISGHVSLYWYRQALGQGPEFLTYFNYEAQQDKSGLPNDRFSAERPEGSISTLTIQRTEQRDSAMYRCASSWKVGEANTGELFFGEGSRLTVL.

The chain uses TRBV6-5 and TRBJ2-3, with D possibly being TRBD1 (6 bases). Germline loops: CDR1 MNHEY, CDR2 SVGAGI. CDR3 length equals 14 residues. With 5 bases removed from V and 0 bases from J, the gap between germline ends came to 9 bases. The CDR3 protein is CASSNTGSTDTQYF. The CDR3 region has the DNA TGTGCCAGCAGTAATACAGGGAGCACAGATACGCAGTATTTT.

This clone was detected once. V gene TRBV5-1 combines with J gene TRBJ2-3, with TRBD2 as a possible D gene (6 bases). Germline V gives CDR1 SGHRS, CDR2 YFSETQ. The CDR3 totals 16 residues. Trimming took 3 bases from V and 1 from J, leaving 15 bases between them. The CDR3 here is CASSWAGTPGTDTQYF. The CDR3 bases are TGCGCCAGCAGCTGGGCCGGGACTCCGGGCACAGATACGCAGTATTTT.

The V and J genes are TRBV10-2 and TRBJ1-2, with D possibly matching TRBD1 (6 bases). Germline loops: CDR1 WSHSY, CDR2 SAAADI. V was shortened by 2 bases and J by 4 bases, with 11 bases between the two germline ends. This CDR3 is 14 amino acids long. CDR3 in amino acids: CASSEINRAYGYTF. For the CDR3, the DNA is TGCGCCAGCAGTGAGATAAACAGGGCCTATGGCTACACCTTC.

The V and J genes are TRBV5-6 and TRBJ2-1; D perhaps matches TRBD1 (5 bases). CDR3 length: 13 residues. Germline lookup yields CDR1 SGHDT and CDR2 YYEEEE. Trimming pared 6 bases from V and 4 bases from J, leaving 11 bases between. The CDR3 sequence is CASNPTGYNEQFF. The CDR3 DNA is TGTGCCAGCAACCCTACAGGTTACAATGAGCAGTTCTTC.

The chain couples TRBV5-1 to TRBJ2-3; no reliable D call. Germline-derived CDR1 and CDR2 are SGHRS and YFSETQ. The CDR3 length is 15 residues. Between the trimmed V and J ends, which lost 1 base and 2 bases, there was a span of 11 bases. CDR3 protein: CASSLLGKNTDTQYF. CDR3 DNA sequence: TGCGCCAGCAGCTTGCTTGGGAAAAACACAGATACGCAGTATTTT. The full variable domain, in which reference TRBV5-1 and TRBJ2-3 provide the parts outside the CDR3, is KAGVTQTPRYLIKTRGQQVTLSCSPISGHRSVSWYQQTPGQGLQFLFEYFSETQRNKGNFPGRFSGRQFSNSRSEMNVSTLELGDSALYLCASSLLGKNTDTQYFGPGTRLTVL.

This chain connects TRBV27 to TRBJ2-6; 9 bases agree with TRBD2. The germline CDR1 and CDR2 sequences are MNHEY and SMNVEV (reference sequence). This CDR3 is 16 amino acids long. V was pared by 2 bases and J by 4 bases, with 3 bases of the junction left unmatched. This CDR3 is CASSLLAGSGANVLTF. The CDR3 bases are TGTGCCAGCAGTTTACTAGCGGGGTCCGGGGCCAACGTCCTGACTTTC.